A selection of T cell receptor beta chains follows, all from one sample in a study of shared clonotypes between healthy human individuals. TCRdb's copy holds only in-frame clones and misses some; the assay was immunoSEQ multiplex PCR. The top ten clones hold 0.36% of a sample with about 2.4 million clones, roughly 93% of them seen once. Sequencing used naive CD4+ T cells from PBMCs. Source of these receptors: a man between 18 and 29 years old in good health. Some clones in this sample may be carry-over from other donors' samples. Each CDR3 is given with its conserved first and last residue. The D gene is left open where the match is weak. Size is omitted from some rows. Given values are once, few, many or a class for expanded clones.

V	D	J	size	CDR3	DNA
TRBV25-1	.	TRBJ2-1	.	CASSPNRGGMGINEQFF	TGTGCCAGCAGCCCCAACAGAGGGGGGATGGGTATTAATGAGCAGTTCTTC
TRBV4-3	TRBD1	TRBJ2-7	.	CASSQANTGVAYEQYF	TGCGCCAGCAGCCAAGCCAATACAGGGGTCGCCTACGAGCAGTACTTC
TRBV30	.	TRBJ2-5	.	CAWSVRIWGSHLGETQYF	TGTGCCTGGAGTGTAAGAATTTGGGGGAGTCATTTGGGGGAGACCCAGTACTTC
TRBV5-3	TRBD2	TRBJ2-1	once	CARSIRSGRCIYEQFF	TGTGCCAGAAGCATTCGGAGCGGGAGATGTATTTATGAGCAGTTCTTC
TRBV29-1	.	TRBJ1-5	.	CSVEVGGAGQPQHF	TGCAGCGTTGAAGTTGGGGGCGCGGGGCAGCCCCAGCATTTT
TRBV7-9	TRBD1	TRBJ2-3	.	CASSLAFDRVVTDTQYF	TGTGCCAGCAGCTTAGCTTTCGACAGGGTCGTTACAGATACGCAGTATTTT
TRBV28	TRBD1	TRBJ1-1	few	CASSLGGTGNTEAFF	TGTGCCAGCAGTTTAGGAGGGACAGGGAACACTGAAGCTTTCTTT
TRBV10-3	TRBD2	TRBJ2-1	.	CAISESLGTSGANEQFF	TGTGCCATCAGTGAGTCTTTGGGGACTAGCGGGGCCAATGAGCAGTTCTTC
TRBV19	.	TRBJ1-3	.	CASSIGGLGNTIYF	TGTGCCAGTAGTATTGGGGGGCTTGGAAACACCATATATTTT
TRBV27	TRBD1	TRBJ2-6	.	CASRTIGTGHVNVLTF	TGTGCCAGCCGAACTATCGGGACAGGGCATGTCAACGTCCTGACTTTC
TRBV7-6	.	TRBJ2-1	.	CASSLAQANEQFF	TGTGCCAGCAGCTTAGCACAGGCAAATGAGCAGTTCTTC
TRBV27	TRBD1	TRBJ1-2	.	CASSTQTGTGYGYTF	TGTGCCAGCAGTACGCAAACCGGGACAGGGTATGGCTACACCTTC
TRBV28	.	TRBJ2-1	.	CASTFTGISYNEQFF	TGTGCCAGCACCTTCACAGGGATTTCCTACAATGAGCAGTTCTTC
TRBV5-1	.	TRBJ2-5	.	CASSLEASPTGTQYF	TGCGCCAGCAGCTTGGAAGCGAGCCCTACGGGGACCCAGTACTTC
TRBV4-1	TRBD2	TRBJ2-4	.	CASTPSGKTAKNIQYF	TGCGCCAGCACCCCCAGCGGGAAGACAGCCAAAAACATTCAGTACTTC
TRBV28	.	TRBJ2-3	.	CASSQLAWEISPVTDTQYF	TGTGCCAGCAGCCAATTAGCGTGGGAGATTTCCCCCGTGACAGATACGCAGTATTTT
TRBV7-8	.	TRBJ2-2	.	CASSYAEPRTGELFF	TGTGCCAGCAGCTACGCGGAGCCCCGCACCGGGGAGCTGTTTTTT
TRBV18	.	TRBJ2-7	.	CASSPGGHEQYF	TGTGCCAGCTCACCGGGGGGCCACGAGCAGTACTTC
TRBV6-6	.	TRBJ1-1	.	CASSLGGTDYTEAFF	TGTGCCAGCAGTCTCGGGGGCACGGATTACACTGAAGCTTTCTTT